This entry lists 26 T cell receptor beta chains sequenced from one sample in a study of blood T cell repertoires in COVID-19. TCRdb keeps only in-frame clones here, not all; method: immunoSEQ multiplex PCR. The sample yields more than 300,000 clones, around 91% seen once. The source material was peripheral blood. The receptors were gathered from a woman aged 35 to 49 with COVID-19, enrolled during active disease.

The rearrangement joins TRBV28 to TRBJ2-2; 8 nucleotides align to TRBD1. The J segment lost 1 base and the V segment lost 5 bases, leaving 6 bases of the junction unmatched. CDR3 length equals 16 residues. Germline V gene lookup returns CDR1 MDHEN and CDR2 SYDVKM. The CDR3: CASSLRDRRNTGELFF. Here the CDR3 DNA reads TGTGCCAGCAGTCTAAGGGACAGGCGGAACACCGGGGAGCTGTTTTTT.

The CDR3 DNA sequence: TGTGCCAGCATCCCAGGGGACAGGTTGCACGAGCAGTACTTC. Translating it yields CASIPGDRLHEQYF. V is TRBV6-2 or TRBV6-3 and J is TRBJ2-7; 8 positions match TRBD1. CDR1 MNHEY and CDR2 SVGEGT come from the germline V gene. The CDR3 is made up of 14 amino acids. After removal of 7 bases from V and 5 bases from J, the junction contained 10 bases not matched to a gene.

This rearrangement joins TRBV30 to TRBJ2-1, with D possibly TRBD2 on 6 matching bases. From germline, CDR1 is GTSNPN and CDR2 SVGIG (reference sequence). Trimming took 3 bases from V and 0 from J, leaving 12 bases between them. The CDR3 sequence is 15 residues long. Here the CDR3 DNA reads TGTGCCTGGAGACCAATAGCGGTCTCCTACAATGAGCAGTTCTTC. Translating it yields CAWRPIAVSYNEQFF.

V and J are TRBV18 and TRBJ2-5; 8 bases are shared with TRBD1. The CDR3 length is 13 residues. CDR1 KGHSH and CDR2 LQKENI come from the germline V gene. Trimming cost V 2 bases and J 4 bases; bases outside gene matches: 0. The CDR3: CASSPGQGETQYF. The CDR3 coding sequence is TGTGCCAGCTCACCAGGACAGGGAGAGACCCAGTACTTC.

The rearrangement joins TRBV6-4 to TRBJ2-2; the D gene is possibly TRBD2 (5 bases). Germline V gene data show CDR1 as MRHNA and CDR2 as SNTAGT. This CDR3 has 13 amino acids. Deletions cut 4 bases from V and 8 bases from J, with 11 bases between. DNA for the CDR3: TGTGCCAGCAGTGGATCAGCGGCTGGGGAGCTGTTTTTT. Its translation is CASSGSAAGELFF.

This chain joins TRBV9 and TRBJ1-5; TRBD1 agrees at 9 bases. This CDR3 has 15 residues. Looked up from germline, CDR1 is SGDLS and CDR2 is YYNGEE. Trimming at V came to 3 bases and at J to 3 bases, leaving 4 bases not matched to a gene. The CDR3 DNA is TGTGCCAGCAGCGCCGGGGACAGGGTCAATCAGCCCCAGCATTTT. It yields the protein CASSAGDRVNQPQHF.

Only a few counts were recorded for this clone. The V and J genes are TRBV29-1 and TRBJ1-5, with a weak D call TRBD1 (5 bases). The V and J ends lost 2 bases and 7 bases respectively, with 12 bases between them. This CDR3 is built from 13 residues. CDR1 is SQVTM, CDR2 ANQGSEA, per germline. The CDR3 loop is CSVEIGGDQPQHF. CDR3 nucleotide sequence: TGCAGCGTTGAAATCGGGGGAGACCAGCCCCAGCATTTT.

The chain has TRBV7-2 and TRBJ2-7; the D gene is possibly TRBD1 (6 bases). Germline-derived CDR1 and CDR2 are SGHTA and FQGNSA. This CDR3 has 13 amino acids. The V end was cut by 4 bases, the J end by 3 bases, with 10 bases between. CDR3 residues: CASSSTGFYEQYF. Here the CDR3 DNA reads TGTGCCAGCAGCTCAACAGGGTTCTACGAGCAGTACTTC.

This chain uses TRBV5-4 with TRBJ2-3, with 10 bases that match TRBD2. Trimming at V came to 0 bases and at J to 2 bases, leaving 3 bases not matched to a gene. CDR1 is SGHNT and CDR2 is YYREEE in the germline V gene (reference sequence). CDR3 length: 16 amino acids. The CDR3 bases are TGTGCCAGCAGCTTGGGGCTAGCGGGAGACACAGATACGCAGTATTTT. Translated, it gives CASSLGLAGDTDTQYF.

This sequence joins TRBV5-4 and TRBJ2-1; 7 bases map to TRBD2. V was clipped by 4 bases and J by 8 bases; unmatched bases: 6. CDR1 is SGHNT, CDR2 YYREEE, per germline (reference sequence). This CDR3 is 13 amino acids long. The CDR3 DNA sequence: TGTGCCAGCAGCGGGGGGGTTTGGCATGAGCAGTTCTTC. It yields the protein CASSGGVWHEQFF.

The chain is built from TRBV9 and TRBJ1-4; tentative D call: TRBD1 (5 bases). Trimming shortened V by 2 bases and J by 1 base, and 9 bases separated the two germline ends. The CDR3 runs to 15 residues. Germline CDR1 is SGDLS and CDR2 is YYNGEE. The CDR3 loop is CASSVQGRTNEKLFF. The CDR3 nucleotides are TGTGCCAGCAGCGTCCAGGGCCGAACTAATGAAAAACTGTTTTTT. The complete variable domain, with remaining parts taken from reference TRBV9 and TRBJ1-4, reads DSGVTQTPKHLITATGQRVTLRCSPRSGDLSVYWYQQSLDQGLQFLIQYYNGEERAKGNILERFSAQQFPDLHSELNLSSLELGDSALYFCASSVQGRTNEKLFFGSGTQLSVL.

The rearrangement uses TRBV20-1 and TRBJ2-3; D is possibly TRBD2 (5 bases). Germline values: CDR1 DFQATT, CDR2 SNEGSKA (reference sequence). V lost 3 bases and J 2 bases, leaving 9 bases between the germline ends. CDR3 length equals 13 residues. The CDR3 protein is CSASVGDTDTQYF. The CDR3 DNA follows: TGCAGTGCTAGTGTGGGAGACACAGATACGCAGTATTTT.

The chain has TRBV10-3 and TRBJ2-3, with TRBD2 matching 7 bases. This CDR3 contains 14 residues. Unmatched junction bases numbered 6, after V lost 7 bases and J lost 2 bases. Germline V gives CDR1 ENHRY, CDR2 SYGVKD. The DNA for the CDR3 is TGTGCCATCAACAGCGGGGCCTACACAGATACGCAGTATTTT. It translates to CAINSGAYTDTQYF.

V usage is TRBV2 and J usage is TRBJ1-6, with D unclear. The ends were cut back, 6 bases at V and 10 bases at J, with 16 bases in the middle. CDR1 is SNHLY, CDR2 FYNNEI, per germline. The CDR3 spans 14 residues. CDR3 DNA sequence: TGTGCCAGCAGCCCGCGGGTGGGAGCCTCACCCCTCCACTTT. It codes for CASSPRVGASPLHF.

In its sample, this clone was seen once. The V call is TRBV5-4, the J call TRBJ1-2, with TRBD1 matching over 10 bases. Per germline, CDR1 SGHNT and CDR2 YYREEE (reference sequence). The CDR3 is 15 amino acids. V gave up 4 bases and J gave up 6 bases; unmatched junction bases: 9. The CDR3 bases are TGTGCCAGCAGCCTGATAGGGACAGGGGTAAATGGCTACACCTTC. This translates into CASSLIGTGVNGYTF. Supplemented by reference TRBV5-4 and TRBJ1-2, the full variable domain reads ETGVTQSPTHLIKTRGQQVTLRCSSQSGHNTVSWYQQALGQGPQFIFQYYREEENGRGNFPPRFSGLQFPNYSSELNVNALELDDSALYLCASSLIGTGVNGYTFGSGTRLTVV.

The chain combines TRBV11-2 with TRBJ1-3; weak D call: TRBD1 (6 bases). The CDR3 loop spans 16 amino acids. V lost 3 bases and J 6 bases, leaving 18 bases between the germline ends. CDR1 is SGHAT, CDR2 FQNNGV, per germline. CDR3 loop: CASSFAPGAGANTIYF. The CDR3 DNA reads as TGTGCCAGCAGCTTCGCCCCCGGGGCAGGGGCAAACACCATATATTTT. Together with reference TRBV11-2 and TRBJ1-3, the CDR3 gives the full variable domain: EAGVAQSPRYKIIEKRQSVAFWCNPISGHATLYWYQQILGQGPKLLIQFQNNGVVDDSQLPKDRFSAERLKGVDSTLKIQPAKLEDSAVYLCASSFAPGAGANTIYFGEGSWLTVV.

The V call is TRBV7-2, the J call TRBJ1-3, with TRBD1 as a possible D gene (6 bases). The CDR3 covers 15 residues. Germline CDR1 reads SGHTA; CDR2 reads FQGNSA. The V end lost 3 bases, the J end lost 7 bases, and 16 bases lay between the germline ends. The CDR3 coding sequence is TGTGCCAGCAGCTTTACAGGGTTTGGGCAGAACACCATATATTTT. This encodes CASSFTGFGQNTIYF.

The chain has TRBV6-5 and TRBJ1-1; D is unresolved. CDR3 length equals 14 residues. Trimming left V 10 bases short and J 3 bases short, with 18 bases between. Germline CDR1 reads MNHEY; CDR2 reads SVGAGI. CDR3: CATLPVRGYTEAFF. The CDR3 DNA reads TGTGCCACCCTGCCCGTCCGAGGATACACTGAAGCTTTCTTT.

V usage is TRBV10-2 and J usage is TRBJ2-3; a weak D match, TRBD2 (6 bases). Trimming cost V 6 bases and J 5 bases, with 9 bases left between them. Germline V CDR1 and CDR2: WSHSY, SAAADI. The CDR3 extends over 12 amino acids. In DNA, the CDR3 is TGCGCCAGCAGCCTCGGGGGAGATACGCAGTATTTT. Residues: CASSLGGDTQYF.

This chain links TRBV6-5 with TRBJ1-5; D uncertain. The germline gives CDR1 MNHEY, CDR2 SVGAGI. The CDR3 has 16 residues. V was shortened by 4 bases and J by 7 bases, with 20 bases between the two germline ends. The DNA for the CDR3 is TGTGCCAGCAGTTGGCCCCCGGGAGGCAGTAGACAGCCCCAGCATTTT. Amino acid sequence: CASSWPPGGSRQPQHF.

The chain combines TRBV30 with TRBJ1-5, with D perhaps TRBD1 (6 bases). The CDR3 contains 14 residues. CDR1 is GTSNPN, CDR2 SVGIG, per germline (reference sequence). Trimming took off 5 bases at V and 6 bases at J, with 17 bases between the two ends. CDR3 sequence: CAWHSGVGSQPQHF. Written as DNA, the CDR3 is TGTGCCTGGCATTCAGGGGTGGGGAGTCAGCCCCAGCATTTT.

V usage is TRBV27 and J usage is TRBJ1-2; unclear D gene. Germline lookup yields CDR1 MNHEY and CDR2 SMNVEV (reference sequence). V dropped 5 bases and J dropped 4 bases, with 11 bases sitting between them. This CDR3 is 13 amino acids long. The CDR3 spells CASSRGEPYGYTF. The CDR3 nucleotides are TGTGCCAGCAGTCGAGGAGAACCCTATGGCTACACCTTC.

The CDR3 region is CASSQDHRGIWAGYGYGYTF. Written as DNA, the CDR3 is TGCGCCAGCAGCCAAGACCACCGAGGCATCTGGGCGGGGTACGGCTATGGCTACACCTTC. The V gene is TRBV4-3, the J gene TRBJ1-2; D gene unclear. The CDR3 is made up of 20 amino acids. The germline gives CDR1 LGHNA, CDR2 YSLEER. V lost 0 bases and J 4 bases, leaving 27 bases between the germline ends.

The chain recombines TRBV28 with TRBJ2-1, with 8 bases aligning to TRBD1. The CDR3 has 18 residues. Germline CDR1 is MDHEN and CDR2 is SYDVKM. Losses at the gene ends were 3 bases for V and 4 bases for J; bases not matched to a gene: 14. This chain's CDR3 is CASSFGQGRVREYNEQFF. CDR3 nucleotides: TGTGCCAGCAGTTTTGGACAGGGTAGGGTTAGGGAATACAATGAGCAGTTCTTC. The full variable domain, completed using reference TRBV28 and TRBJ2-1, is DVKVTQSSRYLVKRTGEKVFLECVQDMDHENMFWYRQDPGLGLRLIYFSYDVKMKEKGDIPEGYSVSREKKERFSLILESASTNQTSMYLCASSFGQGRVREYNEQFFGPGTRLTVL.

The chain uses TRBV19 and TRBJ2-1, with D tentatively TRBD2 (6 bases). The CDR3 extends over 15 amino acids. V dropped 5 bases and J dropped 9 bases, with 20 bases sitting between them. Germline CDR1 is LNHDA and CDR2 is SQIVND (reference sequence). The CDR3 reads CASSLAAKVRSEQFF. Here the CDR3 DNA reads TGTGCCAGTAGTTTAGCGGCGAAGGTGCGGAGTGAGCAGTTCTTC.

The table lists this clone with a count of one. CDR3 in amino acids: CASSPGLRMNTEAFF. In DNA form, the CDR3 reads TGTGCCAGCAGTCCAGGGTTGAGGATGAACACTGAAGCTTTCTTT. This chain uses TRBV28 with TRBJ1-1, with D maybe TRBD1 (5 bases). Germline V gene sequence: CDR1 MDHEN, CDR2 SYDVKM. The CDR3 is 15 amino acids. Trimming stripped 5 bases from V and 0 bases from J, with 13 bases between.